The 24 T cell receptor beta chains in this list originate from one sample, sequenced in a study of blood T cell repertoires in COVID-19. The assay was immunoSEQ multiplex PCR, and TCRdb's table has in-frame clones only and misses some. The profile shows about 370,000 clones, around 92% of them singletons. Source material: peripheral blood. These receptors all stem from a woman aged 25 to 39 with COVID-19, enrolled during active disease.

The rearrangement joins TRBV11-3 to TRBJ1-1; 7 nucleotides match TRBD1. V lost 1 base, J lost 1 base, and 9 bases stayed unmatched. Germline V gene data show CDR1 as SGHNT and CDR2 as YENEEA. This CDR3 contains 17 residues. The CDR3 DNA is TGTGCCAGCAGCTTAGGCGGCGGCAGGGGGGAGAACACTGAAGCTTTCTTT. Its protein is CASSLGGGRGENTEAFF.

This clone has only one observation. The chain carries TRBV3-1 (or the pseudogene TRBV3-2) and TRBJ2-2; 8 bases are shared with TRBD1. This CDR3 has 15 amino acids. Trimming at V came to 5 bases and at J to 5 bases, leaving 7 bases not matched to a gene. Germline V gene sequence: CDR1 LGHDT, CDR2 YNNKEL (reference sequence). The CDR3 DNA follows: TGTGCCAGCAGCTTACAGGGGGTAGGGACCGGGGAGCTGTTTTTT. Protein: CASSLQGVGTGELFF.

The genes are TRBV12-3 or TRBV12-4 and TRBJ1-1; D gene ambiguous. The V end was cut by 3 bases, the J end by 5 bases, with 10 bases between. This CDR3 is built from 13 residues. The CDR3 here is CASSFAEITEAFF. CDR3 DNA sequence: TGTGCCAGCAGTTTCGCGGAGATTACTGAAGCTTTCTTT.

This CDR3 reads CAWRTSGSNEQFF. CDR3 sequence (DNA): TGTGCCTGGAGGACTAGCGGGAGCAATGAGCAGTTCTTC. The rearrangement joins TRBV30 to TRBJ2-1; 12 bases map to TRBD2. CDR3 length: 13 residues. Looked up from germline, CDR1 is GTSNPN and CDR2 is SVGIG (reference sequence). V shed 3 bases, J shed 6 bases, and the junction held 0 bases outside the gene matches.

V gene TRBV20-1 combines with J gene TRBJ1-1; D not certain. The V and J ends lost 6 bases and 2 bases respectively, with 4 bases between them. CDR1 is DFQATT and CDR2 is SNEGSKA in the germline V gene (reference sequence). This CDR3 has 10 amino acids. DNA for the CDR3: TGCAGTGCCACTAACACTGAAGCTTTCTTT. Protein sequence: CSATNTEAFF.

The CDR3 DNA sequence: TGTGCCAGCAGCTTAGGGGACAGGGGAAGTGAGCCCCAGCATTTT. This codes for CASSLGDRGSEPQHF. The chain recombines TRBV7-8 with TRBJ1-5; 10 bases map to TRBD1. Germline V gene lookup returns CDR1 SGHVS and CDR2 FQNEAQ. V dropped 1 base and J dropped 8; count of bases not matched to a gene: 5. The CDR3 is 15 amino acids.

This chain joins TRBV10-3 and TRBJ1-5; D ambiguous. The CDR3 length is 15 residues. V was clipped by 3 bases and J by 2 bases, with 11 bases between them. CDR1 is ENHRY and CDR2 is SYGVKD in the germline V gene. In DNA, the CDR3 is TGTGCCATCAGTGAATTGGGCGCAGGCAATCAGCCCCAGCATTTT. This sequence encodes CAISELGAGNQPQHF.

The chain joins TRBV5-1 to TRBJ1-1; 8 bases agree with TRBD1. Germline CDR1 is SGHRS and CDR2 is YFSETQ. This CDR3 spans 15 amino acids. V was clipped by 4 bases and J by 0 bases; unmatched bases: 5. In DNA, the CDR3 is TGCGCCAGCAGCCCCGACAGGGGAATGAACACTGAAGCTTTCTTT. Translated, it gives CASSPDRGMNTEAFF. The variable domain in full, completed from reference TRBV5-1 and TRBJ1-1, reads KAGVTQTPRYLIKTRGQQVTLSCSPISGHRSVSWYQQTPGQGLQFLFEYFSETQRNKGNFPGRFSGRQFSNSRSEMNVSTLELGDSALYLCASSPDRGMNTEAFFGQGTRLTVV.

The CDR3 loop reads CASSQDAGDSGNTIYF. CDR3 DNA sequence: TGCGCCAGCAGCCAAGACGCCGGTGACTCTGGAAACACCATATATTTT. This chain uses TRBV4-3 with TRBJ1-3; the D is unclear. V was cut by 0 bases and J by 0 bases, with 9 bases left in between. The CDR3 length is 16 residues. CDR1 is LGHNA, CDR2 YSLEER, per germline.

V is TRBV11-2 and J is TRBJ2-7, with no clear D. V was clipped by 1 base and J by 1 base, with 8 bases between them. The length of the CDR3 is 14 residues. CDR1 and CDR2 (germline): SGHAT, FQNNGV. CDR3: CASSLGVSSYEQYF. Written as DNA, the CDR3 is TGTGCCAGCAGCTTAGGTGTCAGTTCCTACGAGCAGTACTTC.

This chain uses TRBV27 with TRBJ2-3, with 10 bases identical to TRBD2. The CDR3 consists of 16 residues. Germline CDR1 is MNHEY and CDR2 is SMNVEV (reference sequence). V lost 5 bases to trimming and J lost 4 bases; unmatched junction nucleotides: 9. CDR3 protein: CASSHRAGGQADTQYF. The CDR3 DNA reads TGTGCCAGCAGTCATAGAGCGGGGGGGCAGGCAGATACGCAGTATTTT.

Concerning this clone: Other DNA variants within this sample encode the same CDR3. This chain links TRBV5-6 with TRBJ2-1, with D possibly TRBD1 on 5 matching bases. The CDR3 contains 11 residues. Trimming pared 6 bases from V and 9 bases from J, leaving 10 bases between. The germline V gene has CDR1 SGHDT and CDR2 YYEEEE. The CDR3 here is CASTREGEQFF. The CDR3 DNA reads TGTGCCAGCACCAGGGAAGGTGAGCAGTTCTTC.

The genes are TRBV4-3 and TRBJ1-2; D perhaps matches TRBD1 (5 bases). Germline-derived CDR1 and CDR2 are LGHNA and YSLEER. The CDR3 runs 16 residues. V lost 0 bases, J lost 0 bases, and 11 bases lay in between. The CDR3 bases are TGCGCCAGCAGCCAAGAATGGGGGGAGTCTAACTATGGCTACACCTTC. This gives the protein CASSQEWGESNYGYTF.

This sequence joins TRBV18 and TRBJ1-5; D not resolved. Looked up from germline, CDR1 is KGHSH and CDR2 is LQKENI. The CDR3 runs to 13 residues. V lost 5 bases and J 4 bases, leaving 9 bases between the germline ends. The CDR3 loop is CASSVGINQPQHF. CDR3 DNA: TGTGCCAGCTCAGTCGGGATTAATCAGCCCCAGCATTTT.

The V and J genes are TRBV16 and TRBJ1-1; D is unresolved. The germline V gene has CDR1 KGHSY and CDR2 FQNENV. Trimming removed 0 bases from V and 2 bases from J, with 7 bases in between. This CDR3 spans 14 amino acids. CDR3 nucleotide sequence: TGTGCCAGCAGCCAATCTTTGGCAAACACTGAAGCTTTCTTT. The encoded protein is CASSQSLANTEAFF.

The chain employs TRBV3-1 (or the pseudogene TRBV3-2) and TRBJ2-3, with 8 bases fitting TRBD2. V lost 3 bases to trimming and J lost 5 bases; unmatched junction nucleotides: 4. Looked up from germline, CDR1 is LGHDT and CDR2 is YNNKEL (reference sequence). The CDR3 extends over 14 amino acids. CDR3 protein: CASSHSGGLDTQYF. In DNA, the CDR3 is TGTGCCAGCAGCCACAGCGGGGGATTAGATACGCAGTATTTT.

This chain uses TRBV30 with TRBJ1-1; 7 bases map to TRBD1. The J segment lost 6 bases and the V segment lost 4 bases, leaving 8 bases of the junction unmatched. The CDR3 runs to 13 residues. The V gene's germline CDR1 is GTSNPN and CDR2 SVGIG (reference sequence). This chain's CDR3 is CAWKLWTGAEAFF. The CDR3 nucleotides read TGTGCCTGGAAGTTGTGGACAGGCGCTGAAGCTTTCTTT.

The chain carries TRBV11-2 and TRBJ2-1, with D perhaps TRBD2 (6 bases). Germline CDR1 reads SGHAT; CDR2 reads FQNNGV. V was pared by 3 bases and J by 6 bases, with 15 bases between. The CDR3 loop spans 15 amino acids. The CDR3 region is CASSFGLGGINEQFF. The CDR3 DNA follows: TGTGCCAGCAGCTTCGGATTGGGGGGAATCAATGAGCAGTTCTTC.

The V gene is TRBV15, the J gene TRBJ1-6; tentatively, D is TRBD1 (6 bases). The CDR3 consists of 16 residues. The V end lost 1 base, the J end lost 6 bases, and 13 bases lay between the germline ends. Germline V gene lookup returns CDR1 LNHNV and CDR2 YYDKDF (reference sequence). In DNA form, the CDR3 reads TGTGCCACCAGCAGAGTAGGGGGGGGCCCTAATTCACCCCTCCACTTT. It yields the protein CATSRVGGGPNSPLHF.

CDR3 region: CASSTDRVVTNEKLFF. DNA of the CDR3: TGTGCCAGCAGCACGGACAGGGTCGTAACTAATGAAAAACTGTTTTTT. The J gene is TRBJ1-4, the V gene TRBV7-6; the match to TRBD1 covers 8 bases. This CDR3 spans 16 amino acids. Trimming at V came to 5 bases and at J to 1 base, leaving 6 bases not matched to a gene. CDR1 is SGHVS and CDR2 is FNYEAQ in the germline V gene.

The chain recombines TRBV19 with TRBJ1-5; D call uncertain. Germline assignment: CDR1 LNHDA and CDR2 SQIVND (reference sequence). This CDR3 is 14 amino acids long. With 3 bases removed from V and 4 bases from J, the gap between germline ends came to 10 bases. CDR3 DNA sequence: TGTGCCAGTAGTATGTTCGTCAGAAATCAGCCCCAGCATTTT. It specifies CASSMFVRNQPQHF. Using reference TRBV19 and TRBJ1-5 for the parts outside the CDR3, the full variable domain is DGGITQSPKYLFRKEGQNVTLSCEQNLNHDAMYWYRQDPGQGLRLIYYSQIVNDFQKGDIAEGYSVSREKKESFPLTVTSAQKNPTAFYLCASSMFVRNQPQHFGDGTRLSIL.

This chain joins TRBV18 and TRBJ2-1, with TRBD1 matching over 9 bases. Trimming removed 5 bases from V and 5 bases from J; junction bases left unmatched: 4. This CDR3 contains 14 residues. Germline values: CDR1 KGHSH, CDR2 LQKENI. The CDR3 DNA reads TGTGCCAGCTCATGGGACAGGGACCACAATGAGCAGTTCTTC. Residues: CASSWDRDHNEQFF.

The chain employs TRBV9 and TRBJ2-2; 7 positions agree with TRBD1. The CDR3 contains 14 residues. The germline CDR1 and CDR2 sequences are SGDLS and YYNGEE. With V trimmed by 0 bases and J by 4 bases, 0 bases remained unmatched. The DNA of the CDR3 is TGTGCCAGCAGCGTAGGGACAGGCACCGGGGAGCTGTTTTTT. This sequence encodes CASSVGTGTGELFF.

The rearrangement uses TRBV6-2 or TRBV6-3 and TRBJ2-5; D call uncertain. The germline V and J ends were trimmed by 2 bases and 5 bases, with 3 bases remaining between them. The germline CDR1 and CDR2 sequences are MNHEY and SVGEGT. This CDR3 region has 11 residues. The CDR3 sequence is CASSYGETQYF. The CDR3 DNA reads TGTGCCAGCAGTTACGGCGAGACCCAGTACTTC.